These 8 T cell receptor beta chains were sequenced from one sample in a study of post-analysis software for immune sequencing data. Unique-molecular-identifier-tagged TCR beta cDNA libraries were used. TCRdb independently ran MiXCR on the PCR reads; one entry per CDR3 protein. This sample carries fewer than 600,000 distinct CDR3 sequences, roughly 45% of them seen once, and the ten largest clones take roughly 12%. Study-wide points: TRBV segments more frequent in patients than in controls numbered roughly 5 and included TRBV5-6, TRBV5-1 and TRBV20-1.

Their antigen targets remain unknown. Sequenced sample: blood. These receptor sequences come from a girl aged 5-17 years with multiple sclerosis.

CDR3 DNA: TGTGCCAGCAATTCCCAGTCCAGGGGATACGAGCAGTACTTC. This codes for CASNSQSRGYEQYF. The rearrangement uses TRBV6-1 and TRBJ2-7, with D maybe TRBD1 (6 bases). V lost 7 bases, J lost 4 bases, and 17 bases lay in between. The CDR3 runs 14 residues. Germline-derived CDR1 and CDR2 are MNHNS and SASEGT.

The count of this clonotype is one. The V and J genes are TRBV28 and TRBJ1-2, with 8 nucleotides matching TRBD1. CDR1 MDHEN and CDR2 SYDVKM come from the germline V gene. V lost 3 bases to trimming and J lost 5 bases; unmatched junction nucleotides: 17. This CDR3 spans 18 amino acids. The CDR3 nucleotides are TGTGCCAGCAGTTTGTCGGACAGGGTAACCCTACTAGGGTATGGCTACACCTTC. Translating gives CASSLSDRVTLLGYGYTF.

In its sample, this clonotype was seen a few times. The V gene is TRBV20-1, the J gene TRBJ1-6, with D perhaps matching TRBD1 (5 bases). With 1 base removed from V and 10 bases from J, the gap between germline ends came to 17 bases. The germline V gene has CDR1 DFQATT and CDR2 SNEGSKA (reference sequence). This CDR3 contains 15 residues. The CDR3 is CSARGDLRDTSPLHF. For the CDR3, the DNA is TGCAGTGCTAGAGGGGACCTAAGGGATACCTCACCCCTCCACTTT.

The chain is built from TRBV4-1 and TRBJ2-1, with 13 bases matching TRBD2. The trim removed 5 bases at V and 5 bases at J, leaving 6 bases unmatched. The length of the CDR3 is 16 residues. The germline V gene encodes CDR1 MGHRA and CDR2 YSYEKL. CDR3 DNA sequence: TGCGCCAGCAGCGAGAGGACTAGCGGGAGCAACAATGAGCAGTTCTTC. Its protein is CASSERTSGSNNEQFF.

This clonotype was counted a few times. The rearrangement joins TRBV29-1 to TRBJ2-7; 13 bases are a match to TRBD2. V shed 5 bases and J 4 bases; nucleotides not matched to a gene: 8. CDR1 and CDR2 (germline): SQVTM, ANQGSEA. The CDR3 extends over 15 amino acids. The CDR3 nucleotides are TGCAGCGTTCTAGGGGGGACTAGCGGGATATACGAGCAGTACTTC. It yields the protein CSVLGGTSGIYEQYF.

Only a few counts were recorded for this clonotype. The chain combines TRBV6-6 with TRBJ2-1; 7 positions agree with TRBD2. V shed 7 bases and J 7 bases; nucleotides not matched to a gene: 16. Germline lookup yields CDR1 MNHNY and CDR2 SVGAGI (reference sequence). The CDR3 is made up of 16 amino acids. CDR3 loop: CASTPGNAGVRNEQFF. Written as DNA, the CDR3 is TGTGCCAGCACCCCGGGGAATGCGGGAGTCAGGAATGAGCAGTTCTTC.

The J gene is TRBJ1-2, the V gene TRBV20-1; no definite D call. Germline V lookup: CDR1 DFQATT, CDR2 SNEGSKA (reference sequence). V was pared by 0 bases and J by 0 bases, with 8 bases between. The CDR3 consists of 14 residues. The CDR3 region is CSARELGSNYGYTF. CDR3 DNA: TGCAGTGCTAGAGAGTTGGGATCTAACTATGGCTACACCTTC.

This sequence joins TRBV28 and TRBJ1-1, with unresolved D. Trimming removed 4 bases from V and 0 bases from J, with 9 bases in between. This CDR3 is 14 amino acids long. Germline V gives CDR1 MDHEN, CDR2 SYDVKM. This chain's CDR3 is CASSWVSMNTEAFF. The CDR3 DNA sequence: TGTGCCAGCAGTTGGGTCAGCATGAACACTGAAGCTTTCTTT. The full variable domain, with the rest looked up from reference TRBV28 and TRBJ1-1, is DVKVTQSSRYLVKRTGEKVFLECVQDMDHENMFWYRQDPGLGLRLIYFSYDVKMKEKGDIPEGYSVSREKKERFSLILESASTNQTSMYLCASSWVSMNTEAFFGQGTRLTVV.